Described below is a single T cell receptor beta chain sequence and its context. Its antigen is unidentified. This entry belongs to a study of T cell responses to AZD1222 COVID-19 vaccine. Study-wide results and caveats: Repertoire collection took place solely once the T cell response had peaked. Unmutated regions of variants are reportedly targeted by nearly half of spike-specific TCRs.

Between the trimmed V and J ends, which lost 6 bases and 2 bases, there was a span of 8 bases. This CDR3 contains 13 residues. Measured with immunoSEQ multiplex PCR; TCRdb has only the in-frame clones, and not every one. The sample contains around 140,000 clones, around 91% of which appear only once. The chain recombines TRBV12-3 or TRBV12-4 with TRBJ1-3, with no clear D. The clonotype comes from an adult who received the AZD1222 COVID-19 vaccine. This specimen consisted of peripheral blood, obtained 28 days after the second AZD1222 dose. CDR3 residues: CASSYSPGNTIYF. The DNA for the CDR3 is TGTGCCAGCAGCTACAGCCCTGGAAACACCATATATTTT.